This T cell receptor beta chain was captured by sequencing in a study of vaccination and CD4 T cells after COVID-19. Treatment described: approximately nine-day PBMC culture with coronavirus spike peptide pools or control peptides (ViraFEST assay). The study sequenced cultured CD4+ T cell DNA using the Oncomine TCR Beta short-read assay. Investigators isolated genomic DNA from cultured CD4+ T cells. TCRdb recomputed calls from the PCR reads with MiXCR, one row per CDR3 protein. The sample includes about 15,000 distinct CDR3 sequences, 65% to 85% of them seen just once. Note on this clonotype: Its cognate antigen is unknown.

This TCR came from a human donor who received a COVID-19 vaccine. This specimen consisted of CD4+ T cells from blood, cultured in vitro, obtained after SARS-CoV-2 vaccination.

In DNA, the CDR3 is TGTGCCACCAGTGAGGGGGGACAGTGGAATCAGCCCCAGCATTTT. Residues: CATSEGGQWNQPQHF. The chain joins TRBV24-1 to TRBJ1-5; TRBD1 aligns across 7 bases. CDR1 KGHDR and CDR2 SFDVKD come from the germline V gene. V lost 4 bases and J lost 4; bases outside the gene matches: 6. This CDR3 is built from 15 residues.